This T cell receptor (beta chain) was recorded in a study of shared clonotypes between healthy human individuals. Study-wide points: The study generally estimated greater richness for naive than memory subsets.

About this clone itself: Its specificity is unknown.

As originally analysed: In the immunoSEQ data, sequences were junction-only and lacked quality scores, so filtering differed. Some clones are missing from TCRdb's copy, which holds only in-frame ones; the method was immunoSEQ multiplex PCR. That table supplies the V and J calls and clone size; D and trimming were determined from the DNA. The data hold approximately 1,000,000 clones, with approximately 80% observed a single time. Sequencing was performed on memory CD4+ T cells from PBMCs. Sample subset: CD45RA-negative fraction. This receptor was taken from a man in his late teens or twenties in good health. Some clones in this sample may be carry-over from other donors' samples.

Here the CDR3 DNA reads TGTGCCAGCAGCTATGACCAAGGAGAGACCCAGTACTTC. This gives the protein CASSYDQGETQYF. V usage is TRBV7-3 and J usage is TRBJ2-5; unclear D gene. V was trimmed by 4 bases and J by 4 bases, leaving 10 bases between them. Germline V gives CDR1 SGHTA, CDR2 FQGTGA. This CDR3 spans 13 amino acids.